Here is one T cell receptor beta chain with its context. Original data processing: Researchers report that nucleated cell counts were estimated from reference gene primer amplification. Sequencing was performed with immunoSEQ multiplex PCR; in TCRdb, only in-frame clones are kept and a portion is missing. V and J calls and clone size are as listed in that table; D and trimming were resolved from the DNA. The sample has some 200,000 clones; roughly 89% are singletons. This sample is part of a study of blood T cell repertoires in COVID-19. This CDR3 comprises 18 residues. V gave up 2 bases and J gave up 0 bases, with 15 bases separating them. Per the germline V gene, CDR1 is SGHDT and CDR2 is YYEEEE.

Sequencing was carried out using peripheral blood. The TCR originated in a man between 18 and 29 years old with active or convalescent COVID-19. The chain has TRBV5-6 and TRBJ2-6, with no clear D. The CDR3 nucleotides read TGTGCCAGCAGCTTTAAACCCTATCCACGCTCTGGGGCCAACGTCCTGACTTTC. Encoded protein: CASSFKPYPRSGANVLTF.